This T cell receptor beta chain was observed in a study of type 1 regulatory T cells. Study summary: This in vitro CD4 product, T-allo10, is enriched for Tr1 cells and alloantigen-specific. Study results and limitations: Compared with non-type 1 regulatory T cells, type 1 regulatory T cells showed a more restricted TCR repertoire.

For this clonotype: The target antigen is unknown.

Each CDR3 protein is one row after TCRdb ran MiXCR on the reads. The sample holds approximately 77,000 distinct CDR3 sequences, around 21% seen once. This sequence was found in a human donor in good health. The specimen was cultured type 1 regulatory T (Tr1) cells, either the whole culture or a sorted fraction (not recorded which).

The CDR3 loop is CASSEAVDSLYEQFF. The CDR3 DNA reads TGTGCCAGCAGTGAAGCAGTCGACAGCTTGTATGAGCAGTTCTTC. The rearrangement uses TRBV2 and TRBJ2-1; D may be TRBD1 (5 bases). V lost 0 bases and J 8 bases, leaving 14 bases between the germline ends. Per germline, CDR1 SNHLY and CDR2 FYNNEI. This CDR3 spans 15 amino acids.